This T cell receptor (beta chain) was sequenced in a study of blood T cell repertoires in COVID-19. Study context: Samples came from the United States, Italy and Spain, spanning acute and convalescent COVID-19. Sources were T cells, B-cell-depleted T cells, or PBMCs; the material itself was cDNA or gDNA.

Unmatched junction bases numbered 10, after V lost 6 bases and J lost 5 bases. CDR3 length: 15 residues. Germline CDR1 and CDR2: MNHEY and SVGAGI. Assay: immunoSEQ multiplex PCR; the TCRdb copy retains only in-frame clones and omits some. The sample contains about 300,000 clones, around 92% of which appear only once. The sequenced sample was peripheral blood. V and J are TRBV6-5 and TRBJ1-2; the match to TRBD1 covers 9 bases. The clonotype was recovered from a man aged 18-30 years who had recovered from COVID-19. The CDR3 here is CASSLTGTGLYGYTF. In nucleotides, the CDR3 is TGTGCCAGCAGCCTTACCGGGACAGGGTTGTATGGCTACACCTTC.